The 3 T cell receptor beta chains listed next were all sequenced from one sample in a study of post-analysis software for immune sequencing data. Findings and caveats of the study: Patients used roughly five TRBV segments, including TRBV5-6, TRBV5-1 and TRBV20-1, more often than controls.

Every TCR beta cDNA library bore unique molecular identifiers. A single record per CDR3 protein comes from TCRdb applying MiXCR to the PCR reads. The table shows hundreds of thousands of distinct CDR3 sequences, with approximately 53% occurring only once. These receptors' targets are unknown. The sequencing sample was made of blood. Every receptor here comes from a girl aged 5-17 years with multiple sclerosis.

This clonotype came up once. The gene calls are TRBV29-1 and TRBJ1-2; D is uncertain. Germline V gene data show CDR1 as SQVTM and CDR2 as ANQGSEA. There are 15 residues in the CDR3. V was shortened by 1 base and J by 5 bases, with 17 bases between the two germline ends. The CDR3 nucleotides read TGCAGCGTTGAAGTCCGCACAGAAAAGGGTTATGGCTACACCTTC. Its protein is CSVEVRTEKGYGYTF. The complete variable domain, with remaining parts taken from reference TRBV29-1 and TRBJ1-2, reads SAVISQKPSRDICQRGTSLTIQCQVDSQVTMMFWYRQQPGQSLTLIATANQGSEATYESGFVIDKFPISRPNLTFSTLTVSNMSPEDSSIYLCSVEVRTEKGYGYTFGSGTRLTVV.

V is TRBV4-1 and J is TRBJ1-4, with 9 bases aligning to TRBD1. Trimming at V came to 4 bases and at J to 7 bases, leaving 13 bases not matched to a gene. This CDR3 comprises 17 residues. CDR1 and CDR2 (germline): MGHRA, YSYEKL. CDR3 DNA: TGCGCCAGCAGCCCCTCCGGTCGAAGACAGGGGGGTGAAAAACTGTTTTTT. Its translation: CASSPSGRRQGGEKLFF.

This clonotype showed up just a few times. The chain joins TRBV18 to TRBJ1-4; D remains unclear. Germline V lookup: CDR1 KGHSH, CDR2 LQKENI. This CDR3 region has 13 residues. The V end was cut by 3 bases, the J end by 3 bases, with 5 bases between. The CDR3 loop is CASSPRANEKLFF. The CDR3 bases are TGTGCCAGCTCACCGCGTGCTAATGAAAAACTGTTTTTT.